These 9 T cell receptor beta chains were all obtained from the same sample, sequenced in a study of T-cell reconstitution after alpha-beta-depleted transplantation in children. Researchers prepared the TCRbeta library using unique molecular identifiers, the study reports. TCRdb reprocessed the PCR reads via MiXCR and lists one record per CDR3 protein. Of about 290,000 distinct CDR3 sequences listed, roughly a tenth are singletons. This sample comprised PBMCs, obtained before TCRalphabeta/CD19-depleted stem cell transplant. The receptors here all came from a boy in the first two years of life with acute myeloid leukemia, due to receive a stem cell transplant.

This clonotype showed up just a few times. This chain uses TRBV7-2 with TRBJ2-5; TRBD2 matches at 7 bases. Trimming removed 3 bases from V and 7 bases from J; junction bases left unmatched: 8. This CDR3 has 14 residues. Looked up from germline, CDR1 is SGHTA and CDR2 is FQGNSA. CDR3 in amino acids: CASSLTHGGGTQYF. CDR3 sequence (DNA): TGTGCCAGCAGCTTGACCCATGGGGGGGGGACCCAGTACTTC.

This clonotype occurred many times. The rearrangement links TRBV6-5 to TRBJ2-1; perhaps TRBD2 as D (5 bases). Looked up from germline, CDR1 is MNHEY and CDR2 is SVGAGI. V was cut by 0 bases and J by 4 bases, with 13 bases left in between. This CDR3 is 16 amino acids long. CDR3 sequence reads: CASSYSPQTGYNEQFF. CDR3 DNA: TGTGCCAGCAGTTACTCTCCTCAAACGGGGTACAATGAGCAGTTCTTC.

The V gene is TRBV28, the J gene TRBJ2-7, with D perhaps TRBD1 or TRBD2 (6 bases each). Trimming removed 8 bases from V and 7 bases from J, with 18 bases in between. CDR1 is MDHEN and CDR2 is SYDVKM in the germline V gene. The CDR3 is 13 amino acids. The CDR3 here is CASGVGGGEEQYF. The CDR3 DNA follows: TGTGCCAGCGGGGTAGGAGGGGGAGAGGAGCAGTACTTC.

This clonotype was seen repeatedly, ten times or more. V and J are TRBV11-3 and TRBJ2-7, with 7 bases matching TRBD1. In germline, CDR1 is SGHNT, CDR2 YENEEA. The CDR3 extends over 14 amino acids. J was trimmed by 3 bases and V by 5 bases; bases with no gene match: 7. This CDR3 reads CASSPGTALYEQYF. The CDR3 bases are TGTGCCAGCAGCCCCGGGACAGCACTCTACGAGCAGTACTTC. The whole variable domain, remainder taken from reference TRBV11-3 and TRBJ2-7, is EAGVVQSPRYKIIEKKQPVAFWCNPISGHNTLYWYLQNLGQGPELLIRYENEEAVDDSQLPKDRFSAERLKGVDSTLKIQPAELGDSAVYLCASSPGTALYEQYFGPGTRLTVT.

The gene calls are TRBV6-1 and TRBJ1-2, with 7 bases identical to TRBD1. This CDR3 has 11 amino acids. The germline V gene has CDR1 MNHNS and CDR2 SASEGT. The CDR3 DNA reads as TGTGGATCAGGGGGTAACTATGGCTACACCTTC. Amino acid sequence: CGSGGNYGYTF.

This clonotype was recorded at least ten times. The chain links TRBV7-8 to TRBJ2-5, with TRBD2 identical over 9 bases. The length of the CDR3 is 15 residues. The germline V gene has CDR1 SGHVS and CDR2 FQNEAQ. With V trimmed by 1 base and J by 4 bases, 4 bases remained unmatched. The CDR3 here is CASSLGGRAPETQYF. Here the CDR3 DNA reads TGTGCCAGCAGCTTAGGCGGGAGGGCCCCAGAGACCCAGTACTTC.

This clonotype has ten or more counts. The V gene is TRBV28, the J gene TRBJ2-7; D gene ambiguous. In germline, CDR1 is MDHEN, CDR2 SYDVKM. V lost 7 bases to trimming and J lost 3 bases, with 13 bases between them. The CDR3 spans 13 residues. The DNA for the CDR3 is TGTGCCAGCATGAGTAGACTCAACTACGAGCAGTACTTC. Translating gives CASMSRLNYEQYF. The variable domain in full, completed from reference TRBV28 and TRBJ2-7, reads DVKVTQSSRYLVKRTGEKVFLECVQDMDHENMFWYRQDPGLGLRLIYFSYDVKMKEKGDIPEGYSVSREKKERFSLILESASTNQTSMYLCASMSRLNYEQYFGPGTRLTVT.

This clonotype was detected ten times or more. This chain uses TRBV28 with TRBJ2-7; tentatively, D is TRBD1 (6 bases). V lost 7 bases to trimming and J lost 2 bases, with 15 bases between them. The V gene's germline CDR1 is MDHEN and CDR2 SYDVKM. This CDR3 is built from 14 residues. CDR3 nucleotides: TGTGCCAGCATTTTTCCAGGGGTTCCCTACGAGCAGTACTTC. Translation gives CASIFPGVPYEQYF.

In this sample, this clonotype turned up many times. V usage is TRBV7-8 and J usage is TRBJ2-3; 15 nucleotides match TRBD2. The trim removed 4 bases at V and 5 bases at J, leaving 4 bases unmatched. From germline, CDR1 is SGHVS and CDR2 FQNEAQ. The CDR3 totals 16 residues. This chain's CDR3 is CASSWTSGRAIDTQYF. CDR3 in DNA: TGTGCCAGCAGCTGGACTAGCGGGAGGGCGATAGATACGCAGTATTTT.